The present T cell receptor (beta chain) was sequenced within a study of T cells in narcolepsy. Comment on this clone: Its antigen remains unknown.

TCRdb keeps only in-frame clones here, not all; method: immunoSEQ multiplex PCR. Of roughly 22,000 clones in the sample, 50% to 65% are singletons; the top ten hold around 12%. Study conclusions and caveats: HCRT-specific and TRIB2-specific autoreactive clonotypes appeared among same-patient CSF and blood CD4+ clonotypes. Blood of same and different patients, but not healthy controls, reportedly held recurring autoreactive clonotypes.

After removal of 4 bases from V and 6 bases from J, the junction contained 6 bases not matched to a gene. Germline CDR1 reads SGHTS; CDR2 reads YDEGEE. The CDR3 totals 14 residues. This TCR was recovered from a human donor in good health. Sequenced material: memory (CD45RA-) CD4+ T cells from blood. The chain couples TRBV5-8 to TRBJ2-1; 8 bases map to TRBD2. CDR3 DNA: TGTGCCAGCAGCACGGGGGGGCAGCGCAATGAGCAGTTCTTC. This codes for CASSTGGQRNEQFF.